This TCR beta chain stems from a study of blood T cell dynamics during melanoma immunotherapy. Study information: Patients with metastatic melanoma got pembrolizumab or nivolumab-ipilimumab as first-line care.

Libraries were prepared by immunoSEQ multiplex PCR; TCRdb keeps only in-frame clonotypes and omits some of them. The repertoire consists of approximately 11,000 clones, with over 70% occurring once and the leading ten covering about 6.9%. The V end was cut by 4 bases, the J end by 8 bases, with 14 bases between. This CDR3 contains 13 residues. Germline values: CDR1 MNHEY, CDR2 SVGAGI. Noted time point: week 3, after first cycle of checkpoint inhibitor. The clonotype comes from a human donor with melanoma. The chain has TRBV6-5 and TRBJ1-2; no reliable D call. This sample comprised blood, obtained from a patient treated with checkpoint blockade. CDR3 DNA sequence: TGTGCCAGCAGTTCCTTACGATCGGCCGGCTACACCTTC. This sequence encodes CASSSLRSAGYTF.